The source of this T cell receptor delta chain is a study of gamma-delta chains in newborns, infants, children. Across the whole study: Innate gammadelta T cells reportedly expand polyclonally right after birth, driven by microbial exposure, per the title.

TCRdb fed the reads into CATT to redo clone calling. The sample has some 1,500 delta-chain clones, about 8% seen once. The CDR3 is 13 residues long. V dropped 0 bases and J dropped 2 bases, with 6 bases sitting between them. Germline CDR1 reads GEAIGNYY; CDR2 reads EKD. The receptor's source is a child who was a newborn, infant or young child, either healthy, febrile or measles-vaccinated (not recorded which). This chain links TRDV2 with TRDJ1, with D perhaps matching TRDD3 (6 bases). The specimen was blood. CDR3 bases: TGTGCCTGTGACACCTGGGGGACCGATAAACTCATCTTT. It specifies CACDTWGTDKLIF.